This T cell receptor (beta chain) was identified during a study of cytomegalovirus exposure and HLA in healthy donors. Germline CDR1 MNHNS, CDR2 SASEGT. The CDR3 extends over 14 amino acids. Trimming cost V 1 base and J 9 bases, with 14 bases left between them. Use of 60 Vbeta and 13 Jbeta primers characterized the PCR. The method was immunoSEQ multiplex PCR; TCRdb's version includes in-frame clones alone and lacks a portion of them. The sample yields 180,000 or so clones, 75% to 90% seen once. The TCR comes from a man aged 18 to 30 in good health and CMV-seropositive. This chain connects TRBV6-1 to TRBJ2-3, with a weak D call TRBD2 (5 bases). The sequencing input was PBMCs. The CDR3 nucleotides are TGTGCCAGCAGTGAAGATGGGGAGATGGTGACGCAGTATTTT. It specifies CASSEDGEMVTQYF.